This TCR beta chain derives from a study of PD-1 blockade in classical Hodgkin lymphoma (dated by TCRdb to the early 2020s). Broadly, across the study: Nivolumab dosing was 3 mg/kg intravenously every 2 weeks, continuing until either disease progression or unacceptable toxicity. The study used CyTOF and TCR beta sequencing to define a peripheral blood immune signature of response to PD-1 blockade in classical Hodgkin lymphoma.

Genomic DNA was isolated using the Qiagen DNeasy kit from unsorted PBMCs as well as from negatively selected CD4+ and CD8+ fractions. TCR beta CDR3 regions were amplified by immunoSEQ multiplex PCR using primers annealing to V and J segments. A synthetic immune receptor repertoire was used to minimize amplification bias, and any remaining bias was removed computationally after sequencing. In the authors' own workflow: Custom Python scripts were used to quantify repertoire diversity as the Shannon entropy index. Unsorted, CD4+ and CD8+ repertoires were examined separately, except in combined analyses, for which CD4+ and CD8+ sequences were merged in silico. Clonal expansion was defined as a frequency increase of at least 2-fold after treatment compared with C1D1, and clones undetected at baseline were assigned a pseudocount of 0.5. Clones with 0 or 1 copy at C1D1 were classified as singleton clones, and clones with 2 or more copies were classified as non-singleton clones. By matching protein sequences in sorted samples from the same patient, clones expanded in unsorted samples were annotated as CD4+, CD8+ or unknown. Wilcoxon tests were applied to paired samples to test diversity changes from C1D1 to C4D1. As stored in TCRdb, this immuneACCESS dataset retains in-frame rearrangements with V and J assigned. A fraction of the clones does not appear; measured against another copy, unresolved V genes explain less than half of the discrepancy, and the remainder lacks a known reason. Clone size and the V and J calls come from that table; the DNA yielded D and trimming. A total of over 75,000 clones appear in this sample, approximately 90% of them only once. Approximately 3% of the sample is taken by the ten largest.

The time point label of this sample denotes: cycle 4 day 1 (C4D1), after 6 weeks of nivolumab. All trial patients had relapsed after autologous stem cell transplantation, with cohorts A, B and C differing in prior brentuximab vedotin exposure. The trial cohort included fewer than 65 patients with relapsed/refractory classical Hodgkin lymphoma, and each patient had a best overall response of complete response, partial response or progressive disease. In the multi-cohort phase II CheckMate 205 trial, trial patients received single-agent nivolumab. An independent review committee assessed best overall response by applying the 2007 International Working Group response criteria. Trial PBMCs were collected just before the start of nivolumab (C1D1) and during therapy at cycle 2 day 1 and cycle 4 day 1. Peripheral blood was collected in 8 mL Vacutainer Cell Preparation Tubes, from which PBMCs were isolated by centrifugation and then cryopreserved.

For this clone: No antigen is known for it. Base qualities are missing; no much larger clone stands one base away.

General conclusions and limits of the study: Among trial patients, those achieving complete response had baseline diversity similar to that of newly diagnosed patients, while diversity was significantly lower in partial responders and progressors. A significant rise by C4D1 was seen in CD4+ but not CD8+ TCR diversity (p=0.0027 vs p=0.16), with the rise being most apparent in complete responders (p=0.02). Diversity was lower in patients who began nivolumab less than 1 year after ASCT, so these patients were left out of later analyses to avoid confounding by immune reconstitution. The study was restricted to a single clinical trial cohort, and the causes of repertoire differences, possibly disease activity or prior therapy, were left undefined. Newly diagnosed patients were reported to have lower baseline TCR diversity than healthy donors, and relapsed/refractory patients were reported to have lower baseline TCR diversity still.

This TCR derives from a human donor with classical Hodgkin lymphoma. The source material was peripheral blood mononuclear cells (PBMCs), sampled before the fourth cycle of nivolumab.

In nucleotides, the sequence is TGTGCCAGCAGCACTAGACAGGGGTGGAACATTCAGTACTTC. It translates as CASSTRQGWNIQYF. Here the chain combines TRBV11-1 and TRBJ2-4; 8 central bases correspond to TRBD1. V ends up 5 bases short and J 7 bases short, with an unmatched junction base count of 7. There are 14 amino acids in the CDR3, from cysteine to phenylalanine inclusive. Only the CDR3 DNA is retained, 42 bases long and in frame from the first base. CDR1 and CDR2 are read off the germline V gene (reference sequence) as SGHAT and FQDESV.